This T cell receptor beta chain originates from a study of blood T cell repertoires in COVID-19. For the study at large: There were acute and convalescent COVID-19 samples, and they came from the United States, Italy and Spain. T cells, B-cell-depleted T cells, or PBMCs provided the cDNA or gDNA that served as material.

In germline, CDR1 is MNHEY, CDR2 SVGAGI. J lost 3 bases, V lost 2 bases, and 1 base had no gene match. CDR3 length: 14 residues. Notes on this clone: This CDR3 is also generated by other DNA sequences in the sample.

Under the authors' procedure: Amplifying reference gene primers gave estimates of nucleated cell counts. Here immunoSEQ multiplex PCR was the method, and the copy in TCRdb shows in-frame clones only, minus some. Clone size and the V and J calls come from that table; the DNA yielded D and trimming. The sample shows 100,000 to 150,000 clones, roughly 84% of them seen only once. The chain uses TRBV6-5 and TRBJ2-7, with TRBD1 identical over 10 bases. Sequencing input: peripheral blood. This TCR was recovered from a woman aged 25 to 39 who had recovered from COVID-19. CDR3 sequence (DNA): TGTGCCAGCAGTTACCGGGACAGGGGCTACGAGCAGTACTTC. This codes for CASSYRDRGYEQYF.